The rows below give T cell receptor beta chains drawn from one sample of a study of CD8 T cells in Susac syndrome. Each CDR3 protein is one row after TCRdb ran MiXCR on the immunoSEQ multiplex PCR reads. Of 95,000 to 150,000 distinct CDR3 sequences detected, around 94% appear once; the ten largest clones hold 0.28%. The sample comprised CD8+ T cells from PBMCs. These receptors were taken from a human donor with Susac syndrome. Each CDR3 is given with its conserved first and last residue. Fields, in order: V gene, clone size, D gene, J gene, CDR3 DNA, CDR3 protein. D genes are given only for firm matches. Size is stated for part of the rows, as once, few or many counts, or as a class when the clone is expanded.

TRBV29-1	once	.	TRBJ2-7	TGCAGCGTTGATACAGGGTACTACGAGCAGTACTTC	CSVDTGYYEQYF
TRBV2	.	.	TRBJ2-5	TGTGCCAGCAACGACAACCAAGAGACCCAGTACTTC	CASNDNQETQYF
TRBV7-6	once	.	TRBJ2-3	TGTGCCAGCAGCTTAGCTACAGATACGCAGTATTTT	CASSLATDTQYF
TRBV9	.	.	TRBJ1-3	TGTGCCAGCAGCGTAGTGGGGGGCTCTGGAAACACCATATATTTT	CASSVVGGSGNTIYF
TRBV3-1	once	.	TRBJ1-2	TGTGCCAGCAGCCAAGGGGTGAACAGGCCTAACTATGGCTACACCTTC	CASSQGVNRPNYGYTF
TRBV19	once	TRBD1	TRBJ2-3	TGTGCCAGTAGTACCCACAGGGGGCCCGCAGATACGCAGTATTTT	CASSTHRGPADTQYF
TRBV18	once	TRBD2	TRBJ2-3	TGTGCCAGCTCACCTTGGAAAGCGGGGCCCACAGATACGCAGTATTTT	CASSPWKAGPTDTQYF
TRBV27	.	TRBD1	TRBJ2-7	TGTGCCAGCAGTTTTACAGGGGGCCTGTACGAGCAGTACTTC	CASSFTGGLYEQYF
TRBV4-3	.	.	TRBJ1-2	TGCGCCAGCAGCTTACTGCAGGCCCCGGGAGGTAATGGCTACACCTTC	CASSLLQAPGGNGYTF
TRBV29-1	.	.	TRBJ2-5	TGCAGCGTTGGGCCCTTGACGGACAGCCGGGGCCCGGGGACCCAGTACTTC	CSVGPLTDSRGPGTQYF
TRBV9	.	TRBD2	TRBJ2-1	TGTGCCAGCAGCCCCGTAGCGGGGGGAACTGAGCAGTTCTTC	CASSPVAGGTEQFF
TRBV15	once	TRBD1	TRBJ1-2	TGTGCCACCAGCAGAGATCAGGAGGAGGACAGGGGAAAGTATGGCTACACCTTC	CATSRDQEEDRGKYGYTF
TRBV4-3	.	.	TRBJ2-3	TGCGCCAGCAGCCAAGATCTAGCTCGGAAGACAGATACGCAGTATTTT	CASSQDLARKTDTQYF
TRBV29-1	.	TRBD1	TRBJ1-5	TGCAGCGCCTGGGACAGGGGAAATCAGCCCCAGCATTTT	CSAWDRGNQPQHF
TRBV11-2	.	.	TRBJ1-2	TGTGCCAGCAGCTCTCCCCTCGGGCACGGCTACACCTTC	CASSSPLGHGYTF
TRBV7-3	.	.	TRBJ2-3	TGTGCCAGCAGCTTAACGGTCCCCGGGGGTAGCACAGATACGCAGTATTTT	CASSLTVPGGSTDTQYF
TRBV29-1	once	.	TRBJ2-1	TGCAGCGTTGAATGGCGGGATAATGAGCAGTTCTTC	CSVEWRDNEQFF
TRBV12-3/TRBV12-4	once	.	TRBJ1-5	TGTGCCAGCAGTTTTTGGGCAGGGAGGATGGGCAATCAGCCCCAGCATTTT	CASSFWAGRMGNQPQHF
TRBV3-1	few	.	TRBJ2-7	TGTGCCAGCAGCCAAGATAGGGGCTACGAGCAGTACTTC	CASSQDRGYEQYF
TRBV5-4	once	TRBD1	TRBJ2-3	TGTGCCAGCAGCTTGCTGGGACAGGGGGTGGGCACAGATACGCAGTATTTT	CASSLLGQGVGTDTQYF
TRBV29-1	.	TRBD1	TRBJ2-7	TGCAGCGTCGCTTCGGGACAGACCTACGAGCAGTACTTC	CSVASGQTYEQYF
TRBV30	.	.	TRBJ2-3	TGTGCCTGGAGTGTAGGGGGGGCGAGCACAGATACGCAGTATTTT	CAWSVGGASTDTQYF
TRBV3-1	.	.	TRBJ2-1	TGTGCCAGCAGCTGGGCCCTTGGGGGCAATGAGCAGTTCTTC	CASSWALGGNEQFF
TRBV7-2	.	TRBD2	TRBJ2-1	TGTGCCAGCAGCTCCCTGTATAGCGGGGGGTACAATGAGCAGTTCTTC	CASSSLYSGGYNEQFF
TRBV7-2	.	TRBD1	TRBJ2-7	TGTGCCAGCAGCTTAGAAAACAGGGGGTGGTACGAGCAGTACTTC	CASSLENRGWYEQYF
TRBV20-1	.	.	TRBJ2-1	TGCAGTGCTCCTCTGGGGCAGAGATGGTATGAGCAGTTCTTC	CSAPLGQRWYEQFF
TRBV15	.	.	TRBJ1-2	TGTGCCACCAGCGACCTCTTCCAGGGAGAAGCTAACTATGGCTACACCTTC	CATSDLFQGEANYGYTF
TRBV27	.	.	TRBJ2-7	TGTGCCAGCAGTTATGGTGGGGCTTTAGAGCAGTACTTC	CASSYGGALEQYF
TRBV20-1	.	.	TRBJ2-7	TGCAGTGCTAGAGATATAGCGGGCGACGGTCCCAGGGGGTACTTC	CSARDIAGDGPRGYF
TRBV7-9	.	TRBD2	TRBJ2-7	TGTGCCAGCAGTAGGGCAGGGACGGGGGGCTACGAGCAGTACTTC	CASSRAGTGGYEQYF
TRBV7-9	.	.	TRBJ2-1	TGTGCCAGCAGCTTAGTTATTGGCTACGCTGAGCAGTTCTTC	CASSLVIGYAEQFF
TRBV6-5	.	.	TRBJ1-6	TGTGCCAGCAGTATGGACCGGGGGGGTGGATCACCCCTCCACTTT	CASSMDRGGGSPLHF
TRBV15	.	.	TRBJ2-3	TGTGCCACCAGCCCCCGATCGGCGGGGGCCTACACAGATACGCAGTATTTT	CATSPRSAGAYTDTQYF
TRBV2	.	.	TRBJ2-3	TGTGCCAGCAAATGGTGGGGGGAAGGCACAGATACGCAGTATTTT	CASKWWGEGTDTQYF
TRBV12-5	.	.	TRBJ1-1	TGTGCTAGTGGTATCTCAAACACTGAAGCTTTCTTT	CASGISNTEAFF